This entry concerns a single T cell receptor beta chain. Its antigen is still unknown. No much larger clone exists at a distance of one base, and base qualities are not known. The sample is drawn from a study of blood T cell repertoires in COVID-19 (dated by TCRdb to the early 2020s). In terms of the full investigation: Collaborator samples came from the United States, Italy and Spain and covered acute and convalescent phases of COVID-19. Where available, HLA class I and class II types were obtained from metadata supplied by the sample provider rather than from assay-based typing. Samples came from the ongoing ImmuneRACE study (first 160 participants) plus 1,254 subjects from 6 global collaborators. The material from the prospective study consisted of cDNA or gDNA derived from T cells, B-cell-depleted T cells, or PBMCs. Nearly every sample came with metadata listing a de-identified subject ID, COVID-19 status, age in years and sex. Deeply sampled blood TCRbeta repertoires from subjects exposed to, actively infected with, or recovered from COVID-19 were included in the dataset. A freely available public database, intended as a resource for researchers studying the immune response to SARS-CoV-2, is where the repertoires were released. On the study overall, not on this receptor specifically: Clinical and demographic metadata were provided uncurated, with the amount varying by source and participant.

The immunoSEQ Assay, a bias-controlled multiplex PCR, was used to amplify TCRbeta CDR3 regions from genomic DNA. For the original study's pipeline: The number of nucleated cells in each sample was estimated by amplification of reference gene primers within the assay. To quantify the absolute abundance of each unique TCRbeta CDR3 rearrangement, sequence reads were collapsed and filtered. For each sample, productive Simpson clonality was calculated by taking the square root of Simpson's diversity index across productive rearrangements. Not all clones reach the TCRdb copy of this immuneACCESS table, which keeps in-frame sequences only. Checked studies attribute under half of the gap to unresolved V genes and leave the rest unexplained. The DNA gave D and trimming, while V, J and clone size come from that table. Present in this sample are tens of thousands of clones, around 90% of which were seen just once. Of the sample, 9.1% falls within the top ten clones.

Collaborating institutions collected whole blood in K2EDTA tubes following their own protocols. Collaborator samples were shipped for TCRbeta analysis as frozen whole blood, isolated PBMCs, or DNA extracted from either sample type. The germline V gene specifies SGHTA as CDR1 and FQGNSA as CDR2. The germline V and J ends show losses of 4 bases and 5 bases respectively, and no gene match explains 10 bases of the junction. Its CDR3 holds 17 amino acids, cysteine through phenylalanine. Left in the record is the CDR3 DNA by itself, 51 bases read in frame from the first base. This TCR was sampled from a woman of 80 years or more with active COVID-19. The chain is assembled from TRBV7-2 and TRBJ2-5, and 13 junctional nucleotides match TRBD2. Material for sequencing was peripheral blood. The CDR3 protein is CASSSPPWTSGGETQYF. The DNA sequence follows: TGTGCCAGCAGCTCACCCCCCTGGACTAGCGGGGGTGAGACCCAGTACTTC.